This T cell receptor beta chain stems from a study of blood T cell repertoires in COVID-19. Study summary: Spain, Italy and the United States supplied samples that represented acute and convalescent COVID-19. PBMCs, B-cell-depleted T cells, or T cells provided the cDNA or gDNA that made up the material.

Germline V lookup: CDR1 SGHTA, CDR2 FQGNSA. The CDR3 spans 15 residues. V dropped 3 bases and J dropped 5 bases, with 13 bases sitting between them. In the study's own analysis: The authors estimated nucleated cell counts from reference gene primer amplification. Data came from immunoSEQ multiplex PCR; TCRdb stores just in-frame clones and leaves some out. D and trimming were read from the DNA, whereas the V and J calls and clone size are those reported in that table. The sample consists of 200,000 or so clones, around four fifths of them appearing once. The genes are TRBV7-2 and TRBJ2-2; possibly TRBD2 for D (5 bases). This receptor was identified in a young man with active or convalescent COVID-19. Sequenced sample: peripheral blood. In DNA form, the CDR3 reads TGTGCCAGCAGCTTGTTAGAGGGATGGACCGGGGAGCTGTTTTTT. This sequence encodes CASSLLEGWTGELFF.